The text below deals with one T cell receptor (beta chain). The antigen is not known. The data were taken from a study of cytotoxic CD8 clonotypes in ibrutinib-treated CLL. As for the study in general: Responses comprised some 24 partial and 2 complete; at median around six years, around 15 remained remitted and about 12 progressed. Treatment had run for a median about 12 months, range 6 to 36, when response samples were taken. Study-level findings and limits: Clonality increased with ibrutinib response but returned toward baseline at progression. Clonality correlated strongly with circulating CD8+ T cells and exceeded age-matched healthy donors at baseline.

This CDR3 is built from 14 residues. The V and J ends lost 5 bases and 3 bases respectively, with 14 bases between them. CDR1 is MNHEY and CDR2 is SVGAGI in the germline V gene. TCRdb's copy holds only in-frame clones and misses some; the assay was immunoSEQ multiplex PCR. Of some 200,000 clones listed, about four fifths were seen once; the top ten hold 11%. The clonotype comes from a human donor with chronic lymphocytic leukemia. The material was PBMCs, obtained after 12 months of ibrutinib treatment. The chain couples TRBV6-5 to TRBJ2-7; D may be TRBD1 (5 bases). The CDR3 DNA is TGTGCCAGCAGTAAGACAGCCCTTCTCTACGAGCAGTACTTC. It translates to CASSKTALLYEQYF.